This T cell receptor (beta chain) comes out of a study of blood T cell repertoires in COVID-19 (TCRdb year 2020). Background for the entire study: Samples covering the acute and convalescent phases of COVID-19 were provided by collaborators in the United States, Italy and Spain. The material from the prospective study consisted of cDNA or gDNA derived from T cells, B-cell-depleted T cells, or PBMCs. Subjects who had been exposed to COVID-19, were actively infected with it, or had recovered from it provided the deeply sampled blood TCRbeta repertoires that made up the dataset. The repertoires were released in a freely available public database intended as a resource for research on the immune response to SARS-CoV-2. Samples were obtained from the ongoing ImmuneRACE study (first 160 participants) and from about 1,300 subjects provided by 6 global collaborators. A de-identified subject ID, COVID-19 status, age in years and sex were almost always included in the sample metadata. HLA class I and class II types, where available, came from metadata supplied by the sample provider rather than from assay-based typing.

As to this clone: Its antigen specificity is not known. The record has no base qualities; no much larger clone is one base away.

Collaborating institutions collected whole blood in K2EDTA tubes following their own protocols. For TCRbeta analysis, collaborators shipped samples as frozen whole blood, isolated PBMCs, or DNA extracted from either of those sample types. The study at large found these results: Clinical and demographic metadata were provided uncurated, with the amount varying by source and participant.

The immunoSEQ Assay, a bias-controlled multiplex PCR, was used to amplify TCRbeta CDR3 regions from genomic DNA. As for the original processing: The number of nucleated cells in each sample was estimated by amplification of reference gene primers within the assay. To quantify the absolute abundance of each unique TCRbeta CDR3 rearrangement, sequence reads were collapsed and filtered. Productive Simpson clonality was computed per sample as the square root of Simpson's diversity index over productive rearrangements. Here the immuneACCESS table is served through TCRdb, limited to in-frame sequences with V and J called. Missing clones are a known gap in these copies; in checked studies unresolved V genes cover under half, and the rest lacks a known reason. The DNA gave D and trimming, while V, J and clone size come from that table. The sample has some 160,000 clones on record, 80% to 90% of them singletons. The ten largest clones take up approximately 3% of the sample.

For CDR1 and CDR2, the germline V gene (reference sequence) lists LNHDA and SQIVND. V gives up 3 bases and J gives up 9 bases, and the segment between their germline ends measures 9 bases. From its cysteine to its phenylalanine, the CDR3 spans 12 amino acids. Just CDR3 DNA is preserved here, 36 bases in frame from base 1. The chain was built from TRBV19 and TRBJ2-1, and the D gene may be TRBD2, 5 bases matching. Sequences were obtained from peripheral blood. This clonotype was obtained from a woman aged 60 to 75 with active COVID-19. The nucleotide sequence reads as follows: TGTGCCAGTAGTATCATGAGCGGTGAGCAGTTCTTC. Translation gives CASSIMSGEQFF.